Following are 20 T cell receptor beta chains from one sample sequenced in a study of CD8 T cells in ankylosing spondylitis (dated by TCRdb to about 2017). Receptor amplification or capture employed 5' RACE. The sequencer was an Illumina HiSeq 2500. The raw public data were reprocessed by TCRdb itself: fastp quality trimming at Q25, MiXCR clonotype calling, in-frame beta chains only. Here each entry gathers all rows of one CDR3 protein and keeps the most common genes and DNA. This sample holds around 230,000 distinct CDR3 sequences; 8% to 9.5% were observed only once. Of the sample, 6.8% falls within the top ten clones. Sequencing input: blood, either unsorted or a sorted T cell fraction (not recorded which). The receptors shown here come from a male donor with ankylosing spondylitis or in good health (not recorded which).

This clonotype appeared many times. The V gene is TRBV9, the J gene TRBJ2-2, with D possibly TRBD1 on 5 matching bases. V was clipped by 4 bases and J by 7 bases, with 8 bases between them. There are 12 residues in the CDR3. CDR1 and CDR2 from the germline V gene are SGDLS and YYNGEE. The CDR3 DNA reads TGTGCCAGCAGCACACAGGACGGGGAGCTGTTTTTT. Its translation: CASSTQDGELFF.

This clonotype was counted ten times or more. The chain is built from TRBV3-1 and TRBJ2-1; 7 nucleotides match TRBD2. CDR1 and CDR2 (germline): LGHDT, YNNKEL (reference sequence). Germline trimming cut 6 bases from V and 3 bases from J; bases unmatched to any gene: 2. The CDR3 covers 13 residues. As DNA, the CDR3 is TGTGCCAGCAGGGGACTACGCTACAATGAGCAGTTCTTC. Translated: CASRGLRYNEQFF.

This clonotype was counted at least ten times. The chain employs TRBV20-1 and TRBJ1-1; the D is unclear. Trimming cost V 4 bases and J 3 bases, with 9 bases left between them. This CDR3 is 12 amino acids long. Germline V gene data show CDR1 as DFQATT and CDR2 as SNEGSKA (reference sequence). The CDR3 sequence: CSATGTHTEAFF. The CDR3 nucleotides are TGCAGTGCTACTGGCACCCACACTGAAGCTTTCTTT.

This clonotype has a count of ten or more. The rearrangement uses TRBV6-2 or TRBV6-3 and TRBJ2-6, with unresolved D. The CDR3 sequence is 14 residues long. In germline, CDR1 is MNHEY, CDR2 SVGEGT. The V end was cut by 6 bases, the J end by 13 bases, with 19 bases between. The CDR3 DNA follows: TGTGCCAGCAGACACGACACCCGAACGGAAGTCCTGACTTTC. Its protein is CASRHDTRTEVLTF.

This chain uses TRBV7-9 with TRBJ2-7, with D tentatively TRBD1 (6 bases). Between the trimmed V and J ends, which lost 5 bases and 0 bases, there was a span of 11 bases. The CDR3 extends over 14 amino acids. CDR1 and CDR2 from the germline V gene are SEHNR and FQNEAQ (reference sequence). DNA for the CDR3: TGTGCCAGCAGCCCGGACAGTATCTCCTACGAGCAGTACTTC. Its translation: CASSPDSISYEQYF.

This clonotype appeared many times. The V and J genes are TRBV10-3 and TRBJ1-1; D remains unclear. Germline V gene data show CDR1 as ENHRY and CDR2 as SYGVKD. The V and J ends lost 2 bases and 11 bases respectively, with 12 bases between them. The CDR3 consists of 12 residues. CDR3 sequence (DNA): TGTGCCATCAGTGAGCCGAACGGTGGGGCTTTCTTT. Translating it yields CAISEPNGGAFF.

The table lists this clonotype with many counts. The genes are TRBV7-2 and TRBJ2-5, with 8 bases identical to TRBD1. The V segment lost 0 bases and the J segment 5 bases; nucleotides outside the gene matches: 5. Per the germline V gene, CDR1 is SGHTA and CDR2 is FQGNSA. The CDR3 consists of 15 residues. The CDR3 DNA reads as TGTGCCAGCAGCTTAGCCAGGGGGCGTTGGGAGACCCAGTACTTC. Translation: CASSLARGRWETQYF.

This clonotype showed up many times. The V and J genes are TRBV10-3 and TRBJ2-1; unclear D gene. V lost 0 bases to trimming and J lost 6 bases, with 12 bases between them. Germline-derived CDR1 and CDR2 are ENHRY and SYGVKD. The CDR3 length is 15 residues. The CDR3 spells CAISESGSKGNEQFF. Written as DNA, the CDR3 is TGTGCCATCAGTGAGTCGGGCAGTAAGGGCAATGAGCAGTTCTTC.

This clonotype has ten or more counts. This chain links TRBV5-1 with TRBJ2-1; weak D call: TRBD2 (6 bases). The germline gives CDR1 SGHRS, CDR2 YFSETQ. The germline V and J ends were trimmed by 0 bases and 4 bases, with 11 bases remaining between them. The CDR3 has 15 amino acids. The CDR3 loop reads CASSLEKAGYNEQFF. CDR3 DNA: TGCGCCAGCAGCTTGGAAAAAGCGGGTTACAATGAGCAGTTCTTC.

This sequence joins TRBV7-9 and TRBJ1-5; no firm D call. Germline assignment: CDR1 SEHNR and CDR2 FQNEAQ (reference sequence). CDR3 length: 13 residues. Trimming pared 1 base from V and 9 bases from J, leaving 10 bases between. CDR3: CASSLDPQSPQHF. As DNA, the CDR3 is TGTGCCAGCAGCTTAGACCCCCAATCGCCCCAGCATTTT.

This clonotype was recorded at least ten times. The chain is built from TRBV5-6 and TRBJ1-1, with D possibly being TRBD1 (5 bases). The CDR3 is 13 residues long. Germline CDR1 SGHDT, CDR2 YYEEEE. Trimming took off 0 bases at V and 7 bases at J, with 10 bases between the two ends. This chain's CDR3 is CASSLVRGSEAFF. As DNA, the CDR3 is TGTGCCAGCAGCTTGGTGCGGGGGAGTGAAGCTTTCTTT.

The sample holds many counts of this clonotype. The DNA for the CDR3 is TGTGCCAGCAGTGAAGACGGCAGGGGTAATGAAAAACTGTTTTTT. This translates into CASSEDGRGNEKLFF. V gene TRBV2 combines with J gene TRBJ1-4; maybe TRBD1 (6 bases). The V end was cut by 1 base, the J end by 4 bases, with 10 bases between. Looked up from germline, CDR1 is SNHLY and CDR2 is FYNNEI. The CDR3 is 15 amino acids.

The rearrangement uses TRBV7-2 and TRBJ2-7; D is undetermined. Trimming pared 0 bases from V and 2 bases from J, leaving 14 bases between. The CDR3 extends over 16 amino acids. Germline V gene data show CDR1 as SGHTA and CDR2 as FQGNSA. DNA of the CDR3: TGTGCCAGCAGCTTAGCGTCCCAGCGCGGTACCTACGAGCAGTACTTC. Translated: CASSLASQRGTYEQYF.

The rearrangement uses TRBV6-6 and TRBJ2-1; D may match TRBD1 or TRBD2 (5 bases each). Trimming left V 2 bases short and J 8 bases short, with 7 bases between. Germline CDR1 reads MNHNY; CDR2 reads SVGAGI (reference sequence). The CDR3 consists of 12 residues. The CDR3 spells CASSYRGDEQFF. The DNA for the CDR3 is TGTGCCAGCAGTTACAGGGGAGATGAGCAGTTCTTC.

The table lists this clonotype with many counts. One end of the junction is discordant with germline, which a read error may explain. The genes are TRBV5-1 and TRBJ2-5, with TRBD1 matching over 7 bases. Per the germline V gene, CDR1 is SGHRS and CDR2 is YFSETQ. The CDR3 runs to 14 residues. CDR3 protein: CASSSGTAQETQYF. For the CDR3, the DNA is TGTGCCAGCAGCTCAGGGACAGCCCAAGAGACCCAGTACTTC.

This clonotype showed up many times. This sequence joins TRBV6-4 and TRBJ2-6; D unclear. In germline, CDR1 is MRHNA, CDR2 SNTAGT. The V end lost 3 bases, the J end lost 0 bases, and 6 bases lay between the germline ends. The length of the CDR3 is 15 residues. The CDR3, as DNA: TGTGCCAGCAGTGAGCAGAGCTCTGGGGCCAACGTCCTGACTTTC. Translating it yields CASSEQSSGANVLTF.

This clonotype was observed at least ten times. The chain carries TRBV12-3 or TRBV12-4 and TRBJ2-4; 8 bases agree with TRBD1. The CDR3 is 14 residues long. After removal of 6 bases from V and 5 bases from J, the junction contained 6 bases not matched to a gene. The CDR3 DNA reads TGTGCCAGCAGCCTCAGGGGGCGCGAAAACATTCAGTACTTC. This codes for CASSLRGRENIQYF.

This clonotype was recorded at least ten times. The chain recombines TRBV12-3 or TRBV12-4 with TRBJ1-1; tentatively, D is TRBD1 (5 bases). The CDR3 covers 14 residues. Trimming took off 5 bases at V and 5 bases at J, with 15 bases between the two ends. CDR3 DNA: TGTGCCAGCAGTCCTAGGAGACAGTTGACTGAAGCTTTCTTT. It translates to CASSPRRQLTEAFF.

In this sample, this clonotype turned up many times. V is TRBV15 and J is TRBJ1-2, with D perhaps matching TRBD1 (6 bases). The V and J ends lost 2 bases and 8 bases respectively, with 21 bases between them. The CDR3 is 16 residues long. The germline CDR1 and CDR2 sequences are LNHNV and YYDKDF (reference sequence). The CDR3 is CATSRTNGGAASGYTF. For the CDR3, the DNA is TGTGCCACCAGCAGAACTAATGGGGGGGCCGCTTCCGGCTACACCTTC.

There are many counts of this clonotype. The chain recombines TRBV5-1 with TRBJ1-6; D might be TRBD1 (6 bases). V lost 0 bases and J lost 7, with 14 bases in between. Germline assignment: CDR1 SGHRS and CDR2 YFSETQ. The CDR3 is made up of 16 amino acids. In DNA, the CDR3 is TGCGCCAGCAGCTTGGAAGGTGGGGGCCCAAATTCACCCCTCCACTTT. It encodes CASSLEGGGPNSPLHF.